Included here is one TCR beta chain sequence, with context. This clonotype was recorded a few times. Its specific antigen is unknown. Base qualities are not at hand, and no much larger clone is one base apart. V is clipped by 3 bases and J by 5 bases, and the sequence between their germline boundaries is 18 bases long. For CDR1 and CDR2, the germline V gene lists SGHRS and YFSETQ. The CDR3 sequence holds 15 residues, the cysteine and phenylalanine included. Left in the record is the CDR3 DNA by itself, 45 bases read in frame from the first base. The protocol used for the library was 5' RACE. TCRdb names NextSeq 500 as the instrument used. Unique molecular identifiers were attached to individual cDNA molecules in the TCR library protocol so that sequencing error and PCR bias could be corrected. Sequencing covered both TCR alpha and beta chains, and within each sample the abundances of alpha and beta sequences were tightly co-correlated. The published analysis was carried out like this. Decombinator V4 was used to annotate the V gene, J gene and CDR3 of the TCR sequences. Expanded TCRs were defined as changing significantly between any two time points under a Poisson model with p below 0.0001. TCR abundances were normalised to the total number of TCRs sequenced in each sample and reported as counts per million. TRAV1-2 paired with TRAJ12, TRAJ20 or TRAJ33 defined MAIT TCRs, while TRAV10 paired with TRAJ18 defined iNKT TCRs. VDJdb, accessed 1 November 2021, was searched for CMV, EBV and SARS-CoV-2 annotated TCRs, with TCRs annotated for multiple antigens excluded. The raw public data were reprocessed by TCRdb itself: fastp quality trimming at Q25, MiXCR clonotype calling, in-frame beta chains only. Rows matching on CDR3 protein sequence are summarized as one entry with the most common DNA and genes. The V and J calls reflect TCRdb's pipeline rather than the authors' work. The sample table lists 45,000 to 55,000 distinct CDR3 sequences, around 10% of them with a count of one. The ten largest make up 9.5% to 13% of the sample.

This was a case-control study nested in a cohort of healthcare workers in London, UK, who had nasopharyngeal swab PCR tests and blood samples taken every week. Healthcare workers were recruited during the week of the UK lockdown, between 23 and 31 March 2020, and followed weekly for up to roughly 15 weeks. These data belong to a study of early T cells in non-severe SARS-CoV-2 infection (dated by TCRdb to the early 2020s). A note on the overall study: Because TCR sequencing was done on bulk RNA from unsorted whole blood, the alpha and beta chains could not be paired. Overall study results and their limits: VDJdb matching was skewed toward anti-spike CD8 responses, so virus-specific expansions were likely underestimated and private and CD4 specificities were missed.

This TCR was sampled from an adult who was a healthcare worker with PCR-confirmed SARS-CoV-2 infection or an uninfected control (not recorded which). Sequenced sample: whole blood. The V and J segments used are TRBV5-1 and TRBJ2-7, with TRBD2 as a weak D call on 6 bases. The DNA sequence is given as TGCGCCAGCAGCTGGAATGGGGGGAGGATCGACGAGCAGTACTTC. Its amino acids are CASSWNGGRIDEQYF. Reference TRBV5-1 and TRBJ2-7 genes cover what lies past the CDR3, so the full variable domain is KAGVTQTPRYLIKTRGQQVTLSCSPISGHRSVSWYQQTPGQGLQFLFEYFSETQRNKGNFPGRFSGRQFSNSRSEMNVSTLELGDSALYLCASSWNGGRIDEQYFGPGTRLTVT.